This TCR beta chain was retrieved from a study of blood T cells in healthy people across ages. Primed by a sample-barcoded 5' primer and a J-beta primer mix, a second PCR proceeded for about 7 to 11 cycles. TCRdb reprocessed the 5' RACE reads with MiXCR, giving one entry per CDR3 protein. The table lists about 1.8 million distinct CDR3 sequences, 49% of them singletons. The CDR3 is 15 residues long. Trimming took off 0 bases at V and 4 bases at J, with 10 bases between the two ends. Germline CDR1 and CDR2: MNHEY and SVGAGI. V gene TRBV6-5 combines with J gene TRBJ2-1; D perhaps matches TRBD1 (5 bases). The receptor was derived from a woman in her thirties or forties in good health. The sample consisted of blood. For the CDR3, the DNA is TGTGCCAGCAGTTACTCGTCAGGGTGGTACAATGAGCAGTTCTTC. It translates to CASSYSSGWYNEQFF.